One sample yielded the 23 T cell receptor beta chains listed below, sequenced in a study of blood T cell repertoires in COVID-19. Sequencing used immunoSEQ multiplex PCR; TCRdb keeps in-frame clones, though not all of them. The sample lists 300,000 to 400,000 clones; around 90% were seen once. Sequencing was performed on PBMCs or T cells enriched from blood (not recorded which). These TCRs come from a man aged 55 to 70 who had recovered from COVID-19.

This chain connects TRBV6-2 or TRBV6-3 to TRBJ2-2, with 7 bases aligning to TRBD2. Trimming removed 5 bases from V and 6 bases from J; junction bases left unmatched: 15. This CDR3 contains 17 residues. Germline V lookup: CDR1 MNHEY, CDR2 SVGEGT. The CDR3 coding sequence is TGTGCCAGCAGTGGAAGGCGGGAGAGGGCGATCTCCGGGGAGCTGTTTTTT. Translated: CASSGRRERAISGELFF.

The V call is TRBV19, the J call TRBJ1-3; D unclear. The CDR3 has 13 residues. Germline V CDR1 and CDR2: LNHDA, SQIVND (reference sequence). V was pared by 7 bases and J by 6 bases, with 13 bases between. The CDR3: CASNKGDLNTIYF. The CDR3 coding sequence is TGTGCCAGTAACAAAGGAGACCTAAACACCATATATTTT.

This clone occurred a few times. In DNA, the CDR3 is TGTGCCATCAGTGAGTCGTCCGGGGGTGAGCAGTTCTTC. This translates into CAISESSGGEQFF. The rearrangement links TRBV10-3 to TRBJ2-1; maybe TRBD2 (6 bases). Per the germline V gene, CDR1 is ENHRY and CDR2 is SYGVKD. This CDR3 is built from 13 residues. The V gene lost 0 bases and the J gene lost 9 bases, with 9 bases spanning the gap.

The chain uses TRBV2 and TRBJ1-2; D might be TRBD1 (5 bases). Deletions cut 6 bases from V and 8 bases from J, with 10 bases between. This CDR3 comprises 11 residues. From germline, CDR1 is SNHLY and CDR2 FYNNEI. The CDR3 DNA follows: TGTGCCAGCAGGTCAGGGAACGGCTACACCTTC. Translating it yields CASRSGNGYTF. Complete variable domain (other parts from reference TRBV2 and TRBJ1-2): EPEVTQTPSHQVTQMGQEVILRCVPISNHLYFYWYRQILGQKVEFLVSFYNNEISEKSEIFDDQFSVERPDGSNFTLKIRSTKLEDSAMYFCASRSGNGYTFGSGTRLTVV.

In this sample, this clone turned up a few times. The chain joins TRBV6-1 to TRBJ1-2; D possibly corresponds to TRBD1 (5 bases). With 1 base removed from V and 4 bases from J, the gap between germline ends came to 10 bases. CDR1 is MNHNS, CDR2 SASEGT, per germline. The CDR3 covers 14 residues. CDR3 bases: TGTGCCAGCAGTGAAGTCAGGACATCCTATGGCTACACCTTC. Translated, it gives CASSEVRTSYGYTF.

This chain connects TRBV18 to TRBJ2-3, with 9 positions matching TRBD1. Germline lookup yields CDR1 KGHSH and CDR2 LQKENI. The V gene end was trimmed by 3 bases and the J gene end by 6 bases; junction bases not matched to a gene: 7. CDR3 length: 15 amino acids. The CDR3 sequence is CASSPYGQGLDTQYF. The CDR3 DNA sequence: TGTGCCAGCTCACCGTACGGACAGGGGCTGGATACGCAGTATTTT.

This clone turned up a few times. The chain uses TRBV7-6 and TRBJ2-5; the D is unclear. Trimming removed 3 bases at V and 5 bases at J, with 4 bases between. The V gene's germline CDR1 is SGHVS and CDR2 FNYEAQ. This CDR3 has 11 residues. CDR3 sequence reads: CASSFRETQYF. DNA of the CDR3: TGTGCCAGCAGCTTCCGGGAGACCCAGTACTTC.

This clone was recorded only once. The junction differs from germline at one of its ends, possibly a read error. The chain is built from TRBV7-7 and TRBJ2-5, with 10 nucleotides matching TRBD1. This CDR3 contains 16 residues. Per the germline V gene, CDR1 is SSHAT and CDR2 is FNYEAQ (reference sequence). The CDR3 spells CASSLSLGTGEETQYF. CDR3 nucleotides: TGTGCTAGCAGCTTATCCCTCGGGACAGGGGAAGAGACCCAGTACTTC.

The chain recombines TRBV5-1 with TRBJ2-3; 9 nucleotides match TRBD1. Per the germline V gene, CDR1 is SGHRS and CDR2 is YFSETQ. The CDR3 spans 16 residues. V lost 7 bases, J lost 2 bases, and 11 bases stayed unmatched. CDR3 DNA: TGCGCCAGCTCCGACCCCGGGACAGGGTACACAGATACGCAGTATTTT. Translation gives CASSDPGTGYTDTQYF.

This clone has more than one count but fewer than ten. This chain joins TRBV3-1 (or the pseudogene TRBV3-2) and TRBJ2-7; D is unclear. The germline CDR1 and CDR2 sequences are LGHDT and YNNKEL (reference sequence). V was clipped by 4 bases and J by 2 bases, with 15 bases between them. This CDR3 has 15 residues. The CDR3 DNA reads as TGTGCCAGCAGCCCCGACACCGGTTACACCTACGAGCAGTACTTC. Protein product: CASSPDTGYTYEQYF.

The genes are TRBV7-6 and TRBJ2-1, with 11 bases aligning to TRBD2. Trimming at V came to 0 bases and at J to 8 bases, leaving 6 bases not matched to a gene. The CDR3 contains 16 residues. Germline V lookup: CDR1 SGHVS, CDR2 FNYEAQ. The CDR3 is CASSLARLAGIDEQFF. The CDR3 coding sequence is TGTGCCAGCAGCTTAGCCCGACTAGCGGGAATCGATGAGCAGTTCTTC.

The J gene is TRBJ2-5, the V gene TRBV7-2; 9 bases are a match to TRBD2. The germline CDR1 and CDR2 sequences are SGHTA and FQGNSA. The J segment lost 4 bases and the V segment lost 3 bases, leaving 6 bases of the junction unmatched. The CDR3 runs to 15 residues. CDR3 amino acids: CASSFYAGGTETQYF. CDR3 DNA sequence: TGTGCCAGCAGCTTTTATGCGGGAGGGACAGAGACCCAGTACTTC.

The genes are TRBV2 and TRBJ2-1; 7 nucleotides align to TRBD1. Germline CDR1 is SNHLY and CDR2 is FYNNEI. Trimming took 7 bases from V and 0 from J; bases not matched to a gene: 6. The CDR3 extends over 15 amino acids. This CDR3 reads CASTLGDSSYNEQFF. The CDR3 DNA is TGTGCCAGCACCCTCGGGGACAGCTCCTACAATGAGCAGTTCTTC.

V is TRBV7-9 and J is TRBJ1-1; perhaps TRBD1 as D (5 bases). CDR1 is SEHNR, CDR2 FQNEAQ, per germline (reference sequence). Deletions cut 5 bases from V and 3 bases from J, with 19 bases between. The CDR3 loop spans 16 amino acids. CDR3 nucleotide sequence: TGTGCCAGCAGCGATTGGGGCAGTGGGAAGGACACTGAAGCTTTCTTT. Translation gives CASSDWGSGKDTEAFF. Using reference TRBV7-9 and TRBJ1-1 for the parts outside the CDR3, the full variable domain is DTGVSQNPRHKITKRGQNVTFRCDPISEHNRLYWYRQTLGQGPEFLTYFQNEAQLEKSRLLSDRFSAERPKGSFSTLEIQRTEQGDSAMYLCASSDWGSGKDTEAFFGQGTRLTVV.

The chain has TRBV11-2 and TRBJ2-7, with D tentatively TRBD1 (6 bases). This CDR3 has 15 amino acids. The germline gives CDR1 SGHAT, CDR2 FQNNGV. V was clipped by 2 bases and J by 2 bases, with 13 bases between them. The CDR3 DNA follows: TGTGCCAGCAGCTTAATCCCGACAGGAGCCTACGAGCAGTACTTC. Residues: CASSLIPTGAYEQYF.

J is TRBJ1-5 and V is TRBV3-1 (or the pseudogene TRBV3-2); D is unresolved. CDR1 and CDR2 from the germline V gene are LGHDT and YNNKEL (reference sequence). The CDR3 contains 19 residues. Trimming removed 0 bases at V and 1 base at J, with 19 bases between. The CDR3 DNA is TGTGCCAGCAGCCAAGAAAAGGTTACTCAGACTATAAGCAATCAGCCCCAGCATTTT. Translation gives CASSQEKVTQTISNQPQHF.

V and J are TRBV30 and TRBJ1-2; D might be TRBD1 (5 bases). There are 11 residues in the CDR3. V dropped 8 bases and J dropped 1 base, with 8 bases sitting between them. Germline V gene data show CDR1 as GTSNPN and CDR2 as SVGIG (reference sequence). CDR3 sequence reads: CAGDSNYGYTF. CDR3 nucleotide sequence: TGTGCCGGAGACAGTAACTATGGCTACACCTTC.

The chain carries TRBV3-1 (or the pseudogene TRBV3-2) and TRBJ2-2; TRBD1 matches 10 bases. Germline V gene lookup returns CDR1 LGHDT and CDR2 YNNKEL (reference sequence). Unmatched junction bases numbered 5, after V lost 5 bases and J lost 5 bases. The CDR3 length is 15 residues. The CDR3 spells CASSSDRGRTGELFF. CDR3 nucleotide sequence: TGTGCCAGCAGCTCCGACAGGGGGCGTACCGGGGAGCTGTTTTTT.

The chain uses TRBV27 and TRBJ2-7; D is perhaps TRBD2 (5 bases). V was trimmed by 3 bases and J by 5 bases, leaving 14 bases between them. The CDR3 contains 14 residues. CDR1 is MNHEY, CDR2 SMNVEV, per germline (reference sequence). CDR3 amino acids: CASSFKTISDEQYF. In DNA, the CDR3 is TGTGCCAGCAGTTTTAAGACTATCAGTGACGAGCAGTACTTC.

The chain carries TRBV3-1 (or the pseudogene TRBV3-2) and TRBJ1-2; D is undetermined. V was cut by 3 bases and J by 7 bases, with 15 bases left in between. This CDR3 has 14 residues. Germline CDR1 reads LGHDT; CDR2 reads YNNKEL (reference sequence). For the CDR3, the DNA is TGTGCCAGCAGCCATCTCGGGGAATCTAGTGGCTACACCTTC. Amino acid sequence: CASSHLGESSGYTF.

On this clone: The junction and the germline gene differ at one end; a read error may be behind it. In DNA, the CDR3 is TGTGCTAGCAGCTTGGGAGCGGGAGGAAGGGAGACCCAGTACTTC. Translating gives CASSLGAGGRETQYF. This sequence joins TRBV7-7 and TRBJ2-5, with 9 bases aligning to TRBD2. CDR1 is SSHAT and CDR2 is FNYEAQ in the germline V gene (reference sequence). The CDR3 is 15 amino acids.

The rearrangement uses TRBV7-3 and TRBJ1-1; 9 nucleotides agree with TRBD1. The CDR3 is 14 amino acids. Germline CDR1 is SGHTA and CDR2 is FQGTGA. J was trimmed by 5 bases and V by 4 bases; bases with no gene match: 5. The CDR3 DNA sequence: TGTGCCAGCAGCTCCGGGACAGGGAAAACTGAAGCTTTCTTT. As protein: CASSSGTGKTEAFF.

The chain links TRBV5-3 to TRBJ2-7; the match to TRBD2 covers 13 bases. TRBV5-3 is an ORF, and what it does is uncertain. Trimming took 4 bases from V and 4 from J; bases not matched to a gene: 8. The CDR3 length is 16 residues. The CDR3 spells CARSPPGLAGSYEQYF. In DNA, the CDR3 is TGTGCCAGAAGCCCCCCGGGACTAGCGGGATCGTACGAGCAGTACTTC.